The clone carrying this TCR beta chain has just a few counts. The antigen is unknown. The data stem from a study of beta chain features in type 1 diabetes. Germline CDR1 is SGHTA and CDR2 is FQGNSA. The ends were cut back, 3 bases at V and 1 base at J, with 6 bases in the middle. CDR3 length: 13 residues. Researchers reported sorting CD4+ naive, central memory, regulatory and stem cell-like memory cells via CD45RO/CCR7/CD25/CD127/CD95/CD27. General observations from the study: For patients, the naive, central memory and Treg TCRB repertoires appeared more alike than for healthy donors.

Sequencing targeted expressed TCRB transcripts, as all isolated RNA had been reverse transcribed. Here immunoSEQ multiplex PCR was the method, and the copy in TCRdb shows in-frame clones only, minus some. The sample contains over 500,000 clones, around 15% of which appear only once. V is TRBV7-2 and J is TRBJ1-1; D remains unclear. This TCR was recovered from a man between 18 and 35 years old in good health. The specimen sequenced was naive CD4+ T cells from blood. The CDR3 region is CASSFGWNTEAFF. For the CDR3, the DNA is TGTGCCAGCAGCTTCGGGTGGAACACTGAAGCTTTCTTT.